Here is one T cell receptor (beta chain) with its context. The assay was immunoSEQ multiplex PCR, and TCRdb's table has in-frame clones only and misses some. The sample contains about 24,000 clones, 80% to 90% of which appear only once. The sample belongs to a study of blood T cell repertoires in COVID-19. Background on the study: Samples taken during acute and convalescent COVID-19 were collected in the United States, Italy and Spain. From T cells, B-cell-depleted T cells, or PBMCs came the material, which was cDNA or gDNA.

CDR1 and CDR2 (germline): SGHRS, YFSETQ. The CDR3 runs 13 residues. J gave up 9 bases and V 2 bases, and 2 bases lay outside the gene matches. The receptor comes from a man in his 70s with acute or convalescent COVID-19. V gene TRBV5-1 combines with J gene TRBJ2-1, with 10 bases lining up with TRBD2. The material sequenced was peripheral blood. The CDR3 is CASSFASGGEQFF. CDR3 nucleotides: TGCGCCAGCAGCTTCGCTAGCGGGGGTGAGCAGTTCTTC.